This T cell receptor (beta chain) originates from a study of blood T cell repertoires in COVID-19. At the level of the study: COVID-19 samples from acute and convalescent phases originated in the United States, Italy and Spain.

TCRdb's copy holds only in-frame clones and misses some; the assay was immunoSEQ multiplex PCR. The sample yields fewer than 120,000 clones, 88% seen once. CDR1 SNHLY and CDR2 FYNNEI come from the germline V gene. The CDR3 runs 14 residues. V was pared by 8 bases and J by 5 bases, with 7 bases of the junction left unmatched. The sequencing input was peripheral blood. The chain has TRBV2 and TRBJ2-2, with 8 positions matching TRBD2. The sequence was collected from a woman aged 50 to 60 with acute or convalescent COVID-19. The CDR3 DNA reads TGTGCCAGCCGGGGGGGAGTGAGAACCGGGGAGCTGTTTTTT. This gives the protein CASRGGVRTGELFF.